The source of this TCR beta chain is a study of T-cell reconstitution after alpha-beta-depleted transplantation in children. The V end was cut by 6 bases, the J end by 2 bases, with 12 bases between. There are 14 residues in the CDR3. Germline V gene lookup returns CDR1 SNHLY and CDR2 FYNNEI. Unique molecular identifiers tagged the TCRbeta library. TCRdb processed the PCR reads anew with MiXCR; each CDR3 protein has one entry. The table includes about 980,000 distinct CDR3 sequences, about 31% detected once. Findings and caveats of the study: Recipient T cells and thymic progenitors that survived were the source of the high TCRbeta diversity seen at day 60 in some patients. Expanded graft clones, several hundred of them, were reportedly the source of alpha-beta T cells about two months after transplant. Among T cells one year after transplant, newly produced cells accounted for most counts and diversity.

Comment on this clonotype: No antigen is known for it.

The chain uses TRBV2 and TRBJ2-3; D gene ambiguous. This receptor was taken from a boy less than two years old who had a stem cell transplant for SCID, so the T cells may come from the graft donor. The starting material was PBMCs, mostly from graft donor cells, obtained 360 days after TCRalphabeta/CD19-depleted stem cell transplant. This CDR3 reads CASRRGSFTDTQYF. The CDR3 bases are TGTGCCAGCAGGAGAGGCAGTTTCACAGATACGCAGTATTTT.